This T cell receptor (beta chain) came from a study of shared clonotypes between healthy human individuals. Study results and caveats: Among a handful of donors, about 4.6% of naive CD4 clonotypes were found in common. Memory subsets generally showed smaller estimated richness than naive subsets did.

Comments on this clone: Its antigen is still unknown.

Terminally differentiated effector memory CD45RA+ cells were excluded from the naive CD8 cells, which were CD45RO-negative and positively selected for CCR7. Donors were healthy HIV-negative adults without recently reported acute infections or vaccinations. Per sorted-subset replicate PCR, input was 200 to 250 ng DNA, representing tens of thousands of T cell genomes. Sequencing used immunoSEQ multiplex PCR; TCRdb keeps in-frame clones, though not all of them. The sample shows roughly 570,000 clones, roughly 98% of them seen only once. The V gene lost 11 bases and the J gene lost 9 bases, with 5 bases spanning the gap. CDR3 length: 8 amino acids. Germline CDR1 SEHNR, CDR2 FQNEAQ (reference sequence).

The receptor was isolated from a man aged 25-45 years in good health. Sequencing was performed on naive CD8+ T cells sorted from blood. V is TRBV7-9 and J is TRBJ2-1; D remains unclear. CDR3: CAGVEQFF. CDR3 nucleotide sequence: TGTGCCGGGGTTGAGCAGTTCTTC.